This TCR beta chain was documented in a study of Ad26.COV2.S vaccination and SARS-CoV-2 variants. Study-wide background: The trial was COV1001 and the donor's arm was Ad26.COV2.S.

Treatment indicated: 15 to 20 received Ad26.COV2.S at low or high dose, single or two shots; 5 received placebo; per-sample allocation not given. Collection of the samples took place on day 63 after the first injection of vaccine or placebo. Wuhan-strain SARS-CoV-2 spike was expressed by the Ad26 vector that made up the vaccine. Notes on the study in general: Reports say spike-specific CD8+ and CD4+ T cell responses covered substantial breadth after vaccination.

Notes on this clone: Antigen: not known.

Deletions cut 0 bases from V and 5 bases from J, with 4 bases between. This CDR3 has 12 amino acids. CDR1 and CDR2 (germline): MNHNY, SVGAGI (reference sequence). Measured with immunoSEQ multiplex PCR; TCRdb has only the in-frame clones, and not every one. Of a few hundred thousand clones in the sample, more than 80% were seen once. The material was peripheral blood, obtained in a trial of Ad26.COV2.S vaccine versus placebo. The gene calls are TRBV6-6 and TRBJ2-5; D is undetermined. The sequence was collected from a person between 18 and 65 years old who received the Ad26.COV2.S COVID-19 vaccine or a placebo. This CDR3 reads CASSYSPETQYF. Here the CDR3 DNA reads TGTGCCAGCAGTTACTCGCCGGAGACCCAGTACTTC.